This passage covers 3 T cell receptor beta chains from one sample sequenced in a study of blood T cell repertoires in COVID-19. The table came from immunoSEQ multiplex PCR; TCRdb's copy has only in-frame clones and leaves some out. The sample carries approximately 400,000 clones, about 90% recorded once. Material: peripheral blood. Receptors originate from a man in his forties or fifties with acute or convalescent COVID-19.

The chain combines TRBV10-1 with TRBJ2-3; 15 bases align to TRBD2. Trimming cost V 3 bases and J 5 bases; bases outside gene matches: 9. This CDR3 contains 18 residues. CDR1 and CDR2 from the germline V gene are WNHNN and SYGVQD (reference sequence). The CDR3 region is CASSDSGLAGGQGDTQYF. In DNA, the CDR3 is TGCGCCAGCAGTGATTCGGGACTAGCGGGAGGCCAGGGAGATACGCAGTATTTT.

The genes are TRBV28 and TRBJ1-4, with TRBD1 matching over 7 bases. V lost 1 base and J lost 6; bases outside the gene matches: 5. Germline-derived CDR1 and CDR2 are MDHEN and SYDVKM. CDR3 length equals 15 residues. CDR3 sequence: CASSLLGQTDEKLFF. CDR3 bases: TGTGCCAGCAGTTTATTGGGACAGACAGATGAAAAACTGTTTTTT.

This chain uses TRBV4-1 with TRBJ1-5, with 7 bases matching TRBD1. With V trimmed by 6 bases and J by 3 bases, 11 bases remained unmatched. Germline CDR1 is MGHRA and CDR2 is YSYEKL. This CDR3 contains 16 residues. CDR3: CASRLGVTGHNQPQHF. The CDR3 DNA follows: TGCGCCAGCAGACTCGGCGTGACAGGGCACAATCAGCCCCAGCATTTT.